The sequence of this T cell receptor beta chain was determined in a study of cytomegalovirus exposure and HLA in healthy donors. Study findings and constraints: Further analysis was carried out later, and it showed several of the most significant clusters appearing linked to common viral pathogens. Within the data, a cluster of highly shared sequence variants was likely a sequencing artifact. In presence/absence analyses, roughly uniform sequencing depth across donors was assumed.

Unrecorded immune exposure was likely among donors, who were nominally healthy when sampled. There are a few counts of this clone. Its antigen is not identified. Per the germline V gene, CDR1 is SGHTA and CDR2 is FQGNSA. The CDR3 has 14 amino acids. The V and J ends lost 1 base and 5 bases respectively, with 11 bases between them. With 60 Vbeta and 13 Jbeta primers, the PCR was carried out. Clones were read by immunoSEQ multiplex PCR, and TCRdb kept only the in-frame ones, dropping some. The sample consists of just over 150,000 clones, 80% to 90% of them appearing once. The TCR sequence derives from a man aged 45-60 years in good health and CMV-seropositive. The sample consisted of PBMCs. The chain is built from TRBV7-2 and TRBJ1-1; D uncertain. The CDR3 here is CASSLEYWETEAFF. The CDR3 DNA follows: TGTGCCAGCAGCTTAGAGTATTGGGAGACTGAAGCTTTCTTT.